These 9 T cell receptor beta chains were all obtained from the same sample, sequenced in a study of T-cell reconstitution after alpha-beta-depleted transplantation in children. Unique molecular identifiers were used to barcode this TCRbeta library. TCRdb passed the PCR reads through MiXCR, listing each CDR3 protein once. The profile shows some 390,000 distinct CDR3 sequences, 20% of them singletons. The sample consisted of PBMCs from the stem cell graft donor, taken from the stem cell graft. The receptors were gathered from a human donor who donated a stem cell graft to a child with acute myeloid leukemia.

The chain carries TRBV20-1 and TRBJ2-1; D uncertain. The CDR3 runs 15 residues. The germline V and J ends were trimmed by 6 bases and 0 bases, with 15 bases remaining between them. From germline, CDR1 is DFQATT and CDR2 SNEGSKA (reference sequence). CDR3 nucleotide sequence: TGCAGTGCCCCCGCGACGCCTTACTCCTACAATGAGCAGTTCTTC. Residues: CSAPATPYSYNEQFF.

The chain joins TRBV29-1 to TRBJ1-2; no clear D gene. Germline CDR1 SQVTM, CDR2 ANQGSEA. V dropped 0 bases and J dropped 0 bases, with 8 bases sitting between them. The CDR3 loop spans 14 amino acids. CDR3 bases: TGCAGCGTTGAAGATATTGGCGCTAACTATGGCTACACCTTC. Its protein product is CSVEDIGANYGYTF.

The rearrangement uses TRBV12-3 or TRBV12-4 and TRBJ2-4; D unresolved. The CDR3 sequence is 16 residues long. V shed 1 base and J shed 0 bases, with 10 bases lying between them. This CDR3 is CASSLVHRLAKNIQYF. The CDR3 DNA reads TGTGCCAGCAGTTTAGTCCATCGGCTAGCCAAAAACATTCAGTACTTC.

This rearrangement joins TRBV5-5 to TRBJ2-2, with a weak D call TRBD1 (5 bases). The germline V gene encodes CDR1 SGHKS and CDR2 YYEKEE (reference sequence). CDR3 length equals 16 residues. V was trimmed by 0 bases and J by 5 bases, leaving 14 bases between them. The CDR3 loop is CASSLVAGWRTGELFF. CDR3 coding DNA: TGTGCCAGCAGCTTGGTGGCAGGGTGGCGGACCGGGGAGCTGTTTTTT.

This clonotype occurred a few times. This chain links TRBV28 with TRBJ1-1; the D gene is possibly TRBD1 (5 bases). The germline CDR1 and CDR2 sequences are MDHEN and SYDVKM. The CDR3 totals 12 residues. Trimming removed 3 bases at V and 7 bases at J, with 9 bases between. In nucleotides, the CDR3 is TGTGCCAGCAGTTTCCCAGGGAATGAAGCTTTCTTT. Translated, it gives CASSFPGNEAFF.

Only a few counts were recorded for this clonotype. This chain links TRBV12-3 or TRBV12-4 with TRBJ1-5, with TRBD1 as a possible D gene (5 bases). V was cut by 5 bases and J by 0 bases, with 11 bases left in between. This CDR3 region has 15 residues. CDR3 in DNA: TGTGCCAGCAGTCAAGACAGTTATAGCAATCAGCCCCAGCATTTT. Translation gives CASSQDSYSNQPQHF.

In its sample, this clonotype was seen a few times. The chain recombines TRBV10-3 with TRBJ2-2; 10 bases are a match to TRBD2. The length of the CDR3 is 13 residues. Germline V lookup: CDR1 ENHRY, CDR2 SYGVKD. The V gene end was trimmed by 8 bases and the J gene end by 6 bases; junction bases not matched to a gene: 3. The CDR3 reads CAIGLAGAGELFF. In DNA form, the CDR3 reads TGTGCCATCGGGCTAGCGGGAGCCGGGGAGCTGTTTTTT.

The CDR3 DNA sequence: TGTGCCACCACCACGAGGGGGTTTGGAAACATTCAGTACTTC. Translating it yields CATTTRGFGNIQYF. The gene calls are TRBV15 and TRBJ2-4; possible D gene TRBD1, 6 bases. V was clipped by 7 bases and J by 6 bases, with 16 bases between them. This CDR3 has 14 residues. From germline, CDR1 is LNHNV and CDR2 YYDKDF (reference sequence).

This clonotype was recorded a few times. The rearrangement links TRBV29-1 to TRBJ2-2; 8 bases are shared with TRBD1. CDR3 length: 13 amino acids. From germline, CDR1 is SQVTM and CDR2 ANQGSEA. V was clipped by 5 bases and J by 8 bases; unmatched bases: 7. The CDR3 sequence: CSVNGQGAGELFF. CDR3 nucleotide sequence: TGCAGCGTTAACGGCCAGGGGGCTGGGGAGCTGTTTTTT.